This T cell receptor (beta chain) was identified in a study of neurological immune-mediated disorders. Study overall: Multiple sclerosis patients (n ≈ 34) included around 31 with relapsing-remitting and 3 with secondary progressive disease.

This clonotype was observed many times. TCRdb passed the 5' RACE reads through MiXCR, listing each CDR3 protein once. Of 65,000 to 70,000 distinct CDR3 sequences in the sample, roughly 3.9% were seen once. V was shortened by 10 bases and J by 0 bases, with 15 bases between the two germline ends. The CDR3 has 14 amino acids. This sequence was found in a man younger than 45 with multiple sclerosis. This chain connects TRBV12-3 or TRBV12-4 to TRBJ2-5, with D possibly being TRBD1 (7 bases). Sequencing was carried out using PBMCs. CDR3 DNA sequence: TGTGCCACCGGACAGGAGGGGTACCAAGAGACCCAGTACTTC. Its translation is CATGQEGYQETQYF.